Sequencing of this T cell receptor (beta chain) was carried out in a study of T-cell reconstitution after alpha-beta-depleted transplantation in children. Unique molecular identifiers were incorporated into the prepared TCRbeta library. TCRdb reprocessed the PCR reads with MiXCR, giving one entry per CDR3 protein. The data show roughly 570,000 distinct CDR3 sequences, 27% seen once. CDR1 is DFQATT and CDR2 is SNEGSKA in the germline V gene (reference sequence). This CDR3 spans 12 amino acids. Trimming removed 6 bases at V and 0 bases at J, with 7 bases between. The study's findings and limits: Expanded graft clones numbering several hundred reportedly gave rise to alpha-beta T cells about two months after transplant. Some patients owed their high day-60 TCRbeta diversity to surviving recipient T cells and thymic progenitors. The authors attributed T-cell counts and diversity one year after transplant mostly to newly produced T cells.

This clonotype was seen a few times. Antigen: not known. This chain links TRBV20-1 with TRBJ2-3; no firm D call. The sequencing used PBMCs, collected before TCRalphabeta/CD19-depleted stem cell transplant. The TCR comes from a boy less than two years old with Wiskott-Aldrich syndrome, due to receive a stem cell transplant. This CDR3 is CSAEISTDTQYF. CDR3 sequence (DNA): TGCAGTGCAGAGATTAGCACAGATACGCAGTATTTT.